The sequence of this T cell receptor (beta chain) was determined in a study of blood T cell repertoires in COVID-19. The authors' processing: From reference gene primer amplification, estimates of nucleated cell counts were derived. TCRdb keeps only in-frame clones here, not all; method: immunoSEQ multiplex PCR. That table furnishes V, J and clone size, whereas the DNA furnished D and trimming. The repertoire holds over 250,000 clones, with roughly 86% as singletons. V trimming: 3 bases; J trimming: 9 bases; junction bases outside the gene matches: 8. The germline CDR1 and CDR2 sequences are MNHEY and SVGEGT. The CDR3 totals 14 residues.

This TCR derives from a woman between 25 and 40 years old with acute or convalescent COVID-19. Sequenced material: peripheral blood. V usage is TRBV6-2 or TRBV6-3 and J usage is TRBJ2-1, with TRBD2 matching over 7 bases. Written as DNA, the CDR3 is TGTGCCAGCAGTTATTACTACCCGGGGGGTGAGCAGTTCTTC. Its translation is CASSYYYPGGEQFF.